This T cell receptor beta chain stems from a study of blood T cell repertoires in COVID-19. Overall study context: Acute and convalescent COVID-19 samples came from the United States, Italy and Spain.

It was during active infection that Seattle patients were enrolled and then longitudinally followed. The CDR3 runs 13 residues. Deletions cut 3 bases from V and 6 bases from J, with 11 bases between. Using immunoSEQ multiplex PCR, the repertoire was profiled, and TCRdb retains in-frame clones only, with some absent. The table shows about 240,000 clones, with approximately 80% occurring only once. The sequence was obtained from a woman over 75 with COVID-19, enrolled during active disease. The specimen was peripheral blood. This chain connects TRBV12-3 or TRBV12-4 to TRBJ1-2; D may be TRBD1 (6 bases). The CDR3 region has the DNA TGTGCCAGCAGTTTCAGGGGATCTCATGGCTACACCTTC. Amino acids: CASSFRGSHGYTF.